This entry concerns a single T cell receptor (beta chain). Its antigen remains unknown. These data belong to a study of T cells expressing NK-cell markers. Study-level background: Sequencing covered eight donors, seven HCMV-seropositive and one seronegative.

Study-level findings and limits: Whether expanded NKG2C+ T cell clones recognized HCMV stayed uncertain. NKG2C+ dominant clonotypes from 5 to 7 donors made up about 1.0-7.5% of CD8+ T cells.

Synthesis of TCR beta cDNA relied on 5'RACE template switching carrying UMIs. TCRdb reprocessed the 5' RACE reads and reports one entry per CDR3 protein, with no DNA. This listing includes approximately 150,000 distinct CDR3 sequences. Germline V CDR1 and CDR2: DFQATT, SNEGSKA (reference sequence). This CDR3 comprises 12 residues. Source material: blood T cells: a sorted CD56 or NKG2C T cell subset, CD4+ or CD8+ T cells, or bulk PBMC T cells (not recorded which). The clonotype comes from a man between 18 and 29 years old in good health. This rearrangement joins TRBV20-1 to TRBJ2-1; the TCRdb D gene call, TRBD2, has no DNA to confirm it. The CDR3 loop is CSATSGGIEQFF.